The source of this TCR beta chain is a study of T cells in women clearing cervical HPV infection. On the study more broadly: Case blood drawn at lesion detection; control blood after infection cleared. Only a few women had HLA typing results available.

Each participant carried one incident cervical HPV16 infection only. The CDR3 has 15 amino acids. Looked up from germline, CDR1 is KGHSH and CDR2 is LQKENI. About this clone itself: Antigen: not known. Read sequence stops 3 residues before the CDR3 end, and the germline J gene provides the missing end.

Sequencing used immunoSEQ multiplex PCR; TCRdb keeps in-frame clones, though not all of them. The sample has about 24,000 clones. Study results and caveats: Cases carried less TRBV6-7 than controls: approximately 0.1% versus 0.16%.

Input material: blood buffy coat. The chain joins TRBV18 to TRBJ2-4; TRBD1 matches at 8 bases. The TCR sequence derives from a woman between 18 and 69 years old with a cervical HPV16 infection that either progressed to CIN3+ or cleared (not recorded which). The CDR3 bases that were read are TGTGCCAGCTCCCCTCAGGGGGCAGGGGAATATGGT. It specifies CASSPQGAGEYG. The full-length CDR3 reads as CASSPQGAGEYGQYF.